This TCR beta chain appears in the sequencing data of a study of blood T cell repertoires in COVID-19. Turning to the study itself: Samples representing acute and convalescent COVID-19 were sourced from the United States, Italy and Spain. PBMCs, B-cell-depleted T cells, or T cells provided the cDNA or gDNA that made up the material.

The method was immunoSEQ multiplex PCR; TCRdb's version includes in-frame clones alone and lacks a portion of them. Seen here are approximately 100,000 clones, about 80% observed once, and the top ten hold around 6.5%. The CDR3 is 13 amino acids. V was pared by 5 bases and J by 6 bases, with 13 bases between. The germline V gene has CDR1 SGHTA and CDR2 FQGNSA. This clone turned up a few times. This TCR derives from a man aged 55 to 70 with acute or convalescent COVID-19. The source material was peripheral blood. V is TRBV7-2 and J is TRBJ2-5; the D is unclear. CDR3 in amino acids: CASSTLLLQTQYF. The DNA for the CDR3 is TGTGCCAGCAGCACCCTCCTATTGCAGACCCAGTACTTC.